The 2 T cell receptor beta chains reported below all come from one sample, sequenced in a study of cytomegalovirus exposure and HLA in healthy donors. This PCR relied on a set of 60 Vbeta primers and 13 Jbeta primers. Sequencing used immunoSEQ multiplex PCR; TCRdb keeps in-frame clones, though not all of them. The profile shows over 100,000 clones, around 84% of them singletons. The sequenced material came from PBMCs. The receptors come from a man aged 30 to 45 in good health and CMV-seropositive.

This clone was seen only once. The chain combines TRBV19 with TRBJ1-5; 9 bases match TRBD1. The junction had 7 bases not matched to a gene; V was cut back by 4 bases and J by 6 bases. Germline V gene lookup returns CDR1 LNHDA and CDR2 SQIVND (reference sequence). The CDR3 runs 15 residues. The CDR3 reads CASSKPGQGGQPQHF. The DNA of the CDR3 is TGTGCCAGTAGTAAGCCGGGACAGGGTGGTCAGCCCCAGCATTTT.

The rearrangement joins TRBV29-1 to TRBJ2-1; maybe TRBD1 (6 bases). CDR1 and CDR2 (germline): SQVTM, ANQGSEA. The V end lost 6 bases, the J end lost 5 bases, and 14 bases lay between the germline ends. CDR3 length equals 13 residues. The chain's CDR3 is CSVTRDTNNEQFF. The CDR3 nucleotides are TGCAGCGTCACCCGGGACACCAACAATGAGCAGTTCTTC.